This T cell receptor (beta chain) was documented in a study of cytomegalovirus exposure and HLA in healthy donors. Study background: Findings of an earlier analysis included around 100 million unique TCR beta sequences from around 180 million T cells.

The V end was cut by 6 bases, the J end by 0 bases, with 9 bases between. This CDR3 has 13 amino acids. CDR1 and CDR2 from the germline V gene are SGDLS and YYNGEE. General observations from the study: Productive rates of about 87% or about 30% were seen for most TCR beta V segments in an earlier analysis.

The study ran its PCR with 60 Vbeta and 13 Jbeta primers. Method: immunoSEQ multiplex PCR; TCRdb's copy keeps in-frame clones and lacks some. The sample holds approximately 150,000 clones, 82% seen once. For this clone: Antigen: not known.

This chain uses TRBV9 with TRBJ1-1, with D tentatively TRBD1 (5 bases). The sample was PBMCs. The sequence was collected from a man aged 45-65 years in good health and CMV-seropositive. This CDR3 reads CASNGGLNTEAFF. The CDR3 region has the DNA TGTGCCAGCAATGGGGGGTTGAACACTGAAGCTTTCTTT.